The present entry profiles one T cell receptor (beta chain) with its context. The data derive from a study of blood T cell repertoires in COVID-19. Background on the study: COVID-19 samples, acute and convalescent, were from the United States, Italy and Spain. PBMCs, B-cell-depleted T cells, or T cells were the source of the cDNA or gDNA that made up the material.

Per germline, CDR1 SGDLS and CDR2 YYNGEE. Trimming removed 7 bases from V and 0 bases from J; junction bases left unmatched: 3. This CDR3 is 14 amino acids long. Source study methods: Amplification of reference gene primers provided the estimated nucleated cell counts. The assay was immunoSEQ multiplex PCR, and TCRdb's table has in-frame clones only and misses some. D and trimming come from the DNA, and the V and J calls and clone size come from that table. Of 80,000 to 95,000 clones in the sample, about 84% were seen once. The clonotype comes from a woman between 70 and 85 years old with acute or convalescent COVID-19. Material for sequencing was peripheral blood. The chain couples TRBV9 to TRBJ2-3, with 9 bases fitting TRBD1. The CDR3 is CASGGTGSTDTQYF. CDR3 nucleotides: TGTGCCAGCGGAGGGACAGGGAGCACAGATACGCAGTATTTT.